Following are 7 T cell receptor beta chains from one sample sequenced in a study of regulatory T cells in long-lasting Graves disease. The time point denotes: newly diagnosed GD, antithyroid drugs for less than 3 months. Generation of the TCR library employed RNA extracted from PBMCs. Arm-PCR of CDR3 regions and iRepertoire HTBI primers were the basis on which TCR beta libraries were built. TCRdb used MiXCR to reprocess the multiplex PCR reads, holding one entry per CDR3 protein. Of roughly 400,000 distinct CDR3 sequences listed, 16% are singletons. Another study also made use of these data, one on T cells in Graves' hyperthyroidism and ophthalmopathy.

This specimen was peripheral blood mononuclear cells (PBMCs), taken at new diagnosis, from a patient treated with antithyroid drugs. These receptors were obtained from a woman aged 18-29 years with Graves disease.

This clonotype was seen ten or more times. The rearrangement joins TRBV11-3 to TRBJ1-1, with D hard to call. The CDR3 spans 14 residues. Germline V gene data show CDR1 as SGHNT and CDR2 as YENEEA. V was trimmed by 0 bases and J by 11 bases, leaving 16 bases between them. The CDR3 protein is CASSLEFNILRAFF. CDR3 in DNA: TGTGCCAGCAGCTTAGAATTTAACATCTTGAGGGCTTTCTTT. The full variable domain, its missing parts supplied by reference TRBV11-3 and TRBJ1-1, is EAGVVQSPRYKIIEKKQPVAFWCNPISGHNTLYWYLQNLGQGPELLIRYENEEAVDDSQLPKDRFSAERLKGVDSTLKIQPAELGDSAVYLCASSLEFNILRAFFGQGTRLTVV.

This clonotype was observed at least ten times. The chain has TRBV11-2 and TRBJ2-1, with TRBD2 identical over 9 bases. In germline, CDR1 is SGHAT, CDR2 FQNNGV. The CDR3 length is 14 residues. The junction had 6 bases not matched to a gene; V was cut back by 6 bases and J by 6 bases. The DNA for the CDR3 is TGTGCCAGCAGGGTAGCGGGAGATTCCAATGAGCAGTTCTTC. Protein sequence: CASRVAGDSNEQFF. Full variable domain (missing parts from reference TRBV11-2 and TRBJ2-1): EAGVAQSPRYKIIEKRQSVAFWCNPISGHATLYWYQQILGQGPKLLIQFQNNGVVDDSQLPKDRFSAERLKGVDSTLKIQPAKLEDSAVYLCASRVAGDSNEQFFGPGTRLTVL.

The chain is built from TRBV6-2 or TRBV6-3 and TRBJ2-2; D uncertain. Trimming removed 3 bases at V and 7 bases at J, with 15 bases between. The CDR3 loop spans 15 amino acids. CDR1 and CDR2 from the germline V gene are MNHEY and SVGEGT. The CDR3 spells CASSYGLRWIGELFF. CDR3 bases: TGTGCCAGCAGTTATGGTTTACGGTGGATCGGGGAGCTGTTTTTT.

This rearrangement joins TRBV30 to TRBJ2-3, with 8 bases aligning to TRBD2. The junction had 15 bases not matched to a gene; V was cut back by 1 base and J by 3 bases. The length of the CDR3 is 18 residues. From germline, CDR1 is GTSNPN and CDR2 SVGIG (reference sequence). The CDR3 loop reads CAWSEPRVSGRGTDTQYF. In nucleotides, the CDR3 is TGTGCCTGGAGTGAACCAAGGGTCAGCGGGAGAGGGACAGATACGCAGTATTTT.

This clonotype was recorded a few times. This chain joins TRBV25-1 and TRBJ1-4; the D gene is possibly TRBD1 (6 bases). Trimming stripped 6 bases from V and 3 bases from J, with 11 bases between. The CDR3 spans 14 residues. CDR1 MGHDK and CDR2 SYGVNS come from the germline V gene. CDR3 protein: CASRQGLANEKLFF. For the CDR3, the DNA is TGTGCCAGCAGGCAGGGGTTGGCTAATGAAAAACTGTTTTTT.

This clonotype was observed many times. V and J are TRBV6-2 or TRBV6-3 and TRBJ2-1, with 11 positions matching TRBD2. The V gene's germline CDR1 is MNHEY and CDR2 SVGEGT. V lost 0 bases, J lost 6 bases, and 4 bases stayed unmatched. The CDR3 consists of 16 residues. The chain's CDR3 is CASSYSMTSGTNEQFF. CDR3 coding DNA: TGTGCCAGCAGTTACTCGATGACTAGCGGGACCAATGAGCAGTTCTTC.

The chain carries TRBV5-1 and TRBJ2-7, with TRBD2 matching over 8 bases. CDR3 length: 14 residues. The V and J ends lost 4 bases and 5 bases, in that order; junction bases with no gene match: 8. The germline V gene has CDR1 SGHRS and CDR2 YFSETQ. CDR3 sequence reads: CASSGRRGGDEQYF. The DNA for the CDR3 is TGCGCCAGCAGCGGACGACGGGGGGGCGACGAGCAGTACTTC.